This TCR beta chain was sequenced for a study of T-cell memory formation after mild COVID-19. Study observations and caveats: Contracting CD4+ clones were located mainly in CM and EM, and CD8+ clones in EMRA. Later expanders leaned toward CD4+, whereas clones contracting from day 15 to 85 were balanced CD4/CD8.

TCRdb passed the 5' RACE reads through MiXCR, listing each CDR3 protein once. This table holds more than 75,000 distinct CDR3 sequences, around a quarter found once. The table lists this clonotype with a few counts. Its target is not known. Sequencing was carried out using PBMCs or a T cell subset sorted from them (not recorded which). The sequence derives from a man younger than 35 who had mild COVID-19 (a few samples of this study predate the infection). Cell type and time point are not known.

The CDR3: CASRLLGGGTDTQYF. CDR3 DNA: TGTGCCAGCAGACTACTAGGGGGGGGGACAGATACGCAGTATTTT. V usage is TRBV2 and J usage is TRBJ2-3, with a weak D call TRBD2 (7 bases). Germline CDR1 and CDR2: SNHLY and FYNNEI. Trimming stripped 6 bases from V and 3 bases from J, with 16 bases between. The CDR3 consists of 15 residues.